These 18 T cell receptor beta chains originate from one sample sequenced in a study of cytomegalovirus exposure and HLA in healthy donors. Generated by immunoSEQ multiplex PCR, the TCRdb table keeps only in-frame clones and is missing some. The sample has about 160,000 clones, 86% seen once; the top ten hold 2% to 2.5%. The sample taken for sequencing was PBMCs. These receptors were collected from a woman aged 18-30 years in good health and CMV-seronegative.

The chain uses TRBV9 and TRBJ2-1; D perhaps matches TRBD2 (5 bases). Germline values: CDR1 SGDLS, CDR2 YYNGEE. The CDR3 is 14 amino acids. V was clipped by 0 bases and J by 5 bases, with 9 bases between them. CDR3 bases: TGTGCCAGCAGCGTAGGGCTAGCCAACAATGAGCAGTTCTTC. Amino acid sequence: CASSVGLANNEQFF.

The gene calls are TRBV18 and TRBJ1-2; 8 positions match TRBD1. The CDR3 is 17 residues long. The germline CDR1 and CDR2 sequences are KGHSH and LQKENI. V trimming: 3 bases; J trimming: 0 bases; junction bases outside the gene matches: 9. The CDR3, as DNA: TGTGCCAGCTCACCGCGGAACACAGGGGGGGCTAACTATGGCTACACCTTC. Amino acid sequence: CASSPRNTGGANYGYTF. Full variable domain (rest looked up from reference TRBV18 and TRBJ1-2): NAGVMQNPRHLVRRRGQEARLRCSPMKGHSHVYWYRQLPEEGLKFMVYLQKENIIDESGMPKERFSAEFPKEGPSILRIQQVVRGDSAAYFCASSPRNTGGANYGYTFGSGTRLTVV.

CDR3 sequence: CASRFGGAHEQYF. CDR3 coding DNA: TGTGCCAGCAGGTTCGGGGGGGCCCACGAGCAGTACTTC. The chain is built from TRBV11-2 and TRBJ2-7, with TRBD2 matching 8 bases. J was trimmed by 5 bases and V by 6 bases; bases with no gene match: 6. This CDR3 region has 13 residues. The V gene's germline CDR1 is SGHAT and CDR2 FQNNGV.

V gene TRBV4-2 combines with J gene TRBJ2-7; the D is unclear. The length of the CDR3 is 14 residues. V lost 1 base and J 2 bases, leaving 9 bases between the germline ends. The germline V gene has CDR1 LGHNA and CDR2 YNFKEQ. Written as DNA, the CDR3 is TGTGCCAGCAGCCAAGCTCTCCCTCCCTACGAGCAGTACTTC. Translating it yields CASSQALPPYEQYF.

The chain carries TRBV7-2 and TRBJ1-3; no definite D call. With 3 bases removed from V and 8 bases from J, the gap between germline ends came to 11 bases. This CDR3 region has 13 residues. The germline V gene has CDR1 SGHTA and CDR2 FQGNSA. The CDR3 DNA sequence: TGTGCCAGCAGCTTCGGGGTTAAGGACACCATATATTTT. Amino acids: CASSFGVKDTIYF.

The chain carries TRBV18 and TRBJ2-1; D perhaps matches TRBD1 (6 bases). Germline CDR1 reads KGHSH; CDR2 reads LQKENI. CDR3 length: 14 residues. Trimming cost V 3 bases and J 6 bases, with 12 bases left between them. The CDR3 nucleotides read TGTGCCAGCTCACCGCTGGACAGCCCCAATGAGCAGTTCTTC. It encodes CASSPLDSPNEQFF.

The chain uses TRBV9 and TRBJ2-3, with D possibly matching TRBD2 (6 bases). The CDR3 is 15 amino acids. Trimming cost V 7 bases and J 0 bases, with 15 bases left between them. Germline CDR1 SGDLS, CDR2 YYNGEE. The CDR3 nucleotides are TGTGCCAGCGCCCTGGAGGGGCTTAGCACAGATACGCAGTATTTT. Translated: CASALEGLSTDTQYF.

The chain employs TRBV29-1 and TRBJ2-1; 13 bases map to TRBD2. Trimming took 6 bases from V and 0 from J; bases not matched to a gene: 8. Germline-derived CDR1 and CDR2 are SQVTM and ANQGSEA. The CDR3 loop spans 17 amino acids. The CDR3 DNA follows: TGCAGCGTCCGGACTAGCGGGAGTGGAAGCTCCTACAATGAGCAGTTCTTC. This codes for CSVRTSGSGSSYNEQFF.

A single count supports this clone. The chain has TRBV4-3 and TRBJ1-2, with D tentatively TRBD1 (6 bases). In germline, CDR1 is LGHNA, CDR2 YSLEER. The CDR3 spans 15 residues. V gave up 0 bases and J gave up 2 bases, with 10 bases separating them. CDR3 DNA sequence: TGCGCCAGCAGCCAAGAGAGGGGGTGGAACTATGGCTACACCTTC. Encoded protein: CASSQERGWNYGYTF.

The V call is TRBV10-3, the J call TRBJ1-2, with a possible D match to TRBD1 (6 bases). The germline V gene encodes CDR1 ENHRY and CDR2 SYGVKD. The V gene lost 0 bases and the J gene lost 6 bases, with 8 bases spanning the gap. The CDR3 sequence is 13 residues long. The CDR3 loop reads CAISESNRDGYTF. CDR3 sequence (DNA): TGTGCCATCAGTGAGTCGAACAGGGATGGCTACACCTTC.

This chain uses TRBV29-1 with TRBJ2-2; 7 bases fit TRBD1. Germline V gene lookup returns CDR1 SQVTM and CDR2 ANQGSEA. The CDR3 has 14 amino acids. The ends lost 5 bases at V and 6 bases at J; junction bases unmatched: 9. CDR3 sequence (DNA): TGCAGCGTTATGACAGGGAATCTTGCCGGGGAGCTGTTTTTT. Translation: CSVMTGNLAGELFF.

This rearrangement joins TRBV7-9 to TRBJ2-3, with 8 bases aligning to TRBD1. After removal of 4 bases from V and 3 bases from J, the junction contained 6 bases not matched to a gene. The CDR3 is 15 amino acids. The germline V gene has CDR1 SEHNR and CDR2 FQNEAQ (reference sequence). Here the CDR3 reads CASSSSGQVTDTQYF. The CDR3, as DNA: TGTGCCAGCAGCTCCTCGGGACAGGTGACAGATACGCAGTATTTT.

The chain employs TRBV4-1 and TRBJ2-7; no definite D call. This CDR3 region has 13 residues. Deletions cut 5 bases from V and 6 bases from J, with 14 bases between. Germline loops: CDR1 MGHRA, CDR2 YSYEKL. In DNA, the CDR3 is TGCGCCAGCAGCTTCTCCGTCCCTCTCGAGCAGTACTTC. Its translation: CASSFSVPLEQYF.

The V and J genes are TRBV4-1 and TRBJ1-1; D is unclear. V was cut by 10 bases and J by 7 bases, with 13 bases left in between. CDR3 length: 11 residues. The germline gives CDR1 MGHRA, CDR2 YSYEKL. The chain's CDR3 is CATSATGEAFF. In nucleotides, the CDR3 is TGCGCCACGTCGGCGACGGGTGAAGCTTTCTTT.

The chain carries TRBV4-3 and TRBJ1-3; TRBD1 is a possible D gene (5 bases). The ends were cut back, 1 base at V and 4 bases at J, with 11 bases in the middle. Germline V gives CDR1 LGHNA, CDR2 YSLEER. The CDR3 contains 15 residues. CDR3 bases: TGCGCCAGCAGCCAAGCAGGGTTGGGGGGAAACACCATATATTTT. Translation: CASSQAGLGGNTIYF.

The CDR3 here is CASSAGTSGEKLFF. The DNA for the CDR3 is TGTGCCAGCAGCGCCGGGACTTCAGGTGAAAAACTGTTTTTT. The chain couples TRBV5-4 to TRBJ1-4; possible D gene TRBD1, 5 bases. The CDR3 covers 14 residues. The V gene lost 4 bases and the J gene lost 7 bases, with 14 bases spanning the gap. Germline V gene data show CDR1 as SGHNT and CDR2 as YYREEE (reference sequence). The full variable domain, rest sourced from reference TRBV5-4 and TRBJ1-4, is ETGVTQSPTHLIKTRGQQVTLRCSSQSGHNTVSWYQQALGQGPQFIFQYYREEENGRGNFPPRFSGLQFPNYSSELNVNALELDDSALYLCASSAGTSGEKLFFGSGTQLSVL.

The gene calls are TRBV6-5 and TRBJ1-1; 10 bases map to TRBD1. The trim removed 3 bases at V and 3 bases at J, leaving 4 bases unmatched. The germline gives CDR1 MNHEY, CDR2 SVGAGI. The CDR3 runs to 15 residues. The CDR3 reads CASSYSGTGDTEAFF. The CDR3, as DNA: TGTGCCAGCAGTTATTCCGGGACAGGGGACACTGAAGCTTTCTTT.

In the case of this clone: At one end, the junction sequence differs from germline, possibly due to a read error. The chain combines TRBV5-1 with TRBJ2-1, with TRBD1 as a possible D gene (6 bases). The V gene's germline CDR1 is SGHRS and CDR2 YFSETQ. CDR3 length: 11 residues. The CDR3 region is CASILKGELVF. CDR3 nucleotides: TGCGCCAGCATCCTCAAGGGGGAACTCGTCTTC.